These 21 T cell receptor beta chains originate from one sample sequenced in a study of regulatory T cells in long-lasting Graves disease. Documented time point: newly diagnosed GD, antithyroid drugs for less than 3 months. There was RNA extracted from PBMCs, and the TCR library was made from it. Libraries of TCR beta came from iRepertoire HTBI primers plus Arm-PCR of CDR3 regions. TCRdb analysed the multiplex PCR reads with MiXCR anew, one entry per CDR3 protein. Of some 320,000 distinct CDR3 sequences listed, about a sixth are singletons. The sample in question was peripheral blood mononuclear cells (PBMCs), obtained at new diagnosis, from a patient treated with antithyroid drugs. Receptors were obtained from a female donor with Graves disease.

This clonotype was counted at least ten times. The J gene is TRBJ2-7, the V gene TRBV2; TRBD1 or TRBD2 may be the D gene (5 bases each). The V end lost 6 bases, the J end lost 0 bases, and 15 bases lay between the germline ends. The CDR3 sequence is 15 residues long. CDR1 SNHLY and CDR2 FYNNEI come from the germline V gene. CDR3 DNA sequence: TGTGCCAGCAGGTCCGGGACCCACCTCTCCTACGAGCAGTACTTC. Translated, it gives CASRSGTHLSYEQYF.

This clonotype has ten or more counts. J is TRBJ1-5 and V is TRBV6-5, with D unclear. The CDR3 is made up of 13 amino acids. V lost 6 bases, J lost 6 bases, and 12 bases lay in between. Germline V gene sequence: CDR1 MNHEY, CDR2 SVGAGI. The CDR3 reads CASSYDKTQPQHF. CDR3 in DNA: TGTGCCAGCAGCTACGACAAAACTCAGCCCCAGCATTTT.

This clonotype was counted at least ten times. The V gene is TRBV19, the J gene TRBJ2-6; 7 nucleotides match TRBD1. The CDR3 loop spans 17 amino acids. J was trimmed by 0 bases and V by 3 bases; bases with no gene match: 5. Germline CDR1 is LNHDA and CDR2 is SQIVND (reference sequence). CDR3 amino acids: CASSIGQGDSGANVLTF. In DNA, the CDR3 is TGTGCCAGTAGTATCGGGCAGGGGGACTCTGGGGCCAACGTCCTGACTTTC.

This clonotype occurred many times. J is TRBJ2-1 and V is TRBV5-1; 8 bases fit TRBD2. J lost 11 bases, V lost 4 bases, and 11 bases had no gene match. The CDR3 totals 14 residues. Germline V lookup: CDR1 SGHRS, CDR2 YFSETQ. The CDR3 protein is CASSQRLAPVKQFF. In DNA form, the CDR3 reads TGCGCCAGCAGCCAGCGACTAGCGCCCGTGAAGCAGTTCTTC.

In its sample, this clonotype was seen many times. CDR3 in amino acids: CASSFYQGDTGELFF. In DNA form, the CDR3 reads TGTGCCAGCAGTTTTTATCAGGGAGACACCGGGGAGCTGTTTTTT. The gene calls are TRBV28 and TRBJ2-2; D assignment may be TRBD1 or TRBD2 (5 bases each). Per the germline V gene, CDR1 is MDHEN and CDR2 is SYDVKM. Trimming cost V 3 bases and J 3 bases, with 11 bases left between them. CDR3 length: 15 amino acids.

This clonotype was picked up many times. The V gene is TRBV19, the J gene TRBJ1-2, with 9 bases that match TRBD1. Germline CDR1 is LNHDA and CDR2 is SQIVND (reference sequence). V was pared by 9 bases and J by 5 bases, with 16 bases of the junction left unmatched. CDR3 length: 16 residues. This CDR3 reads CASSPWGDRVVYGYTF. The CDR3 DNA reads TGTGCCAGCAGTCCATGGGGGGACAGGGTCGTATATGGCTACACCTTC.

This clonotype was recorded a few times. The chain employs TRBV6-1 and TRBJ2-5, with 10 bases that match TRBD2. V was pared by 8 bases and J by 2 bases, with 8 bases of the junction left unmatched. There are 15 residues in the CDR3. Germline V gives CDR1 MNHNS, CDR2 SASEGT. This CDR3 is CASGLLAGKQETQYF. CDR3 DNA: TGTGCCAGCGGGTTACTAGCGGGGAAACAAGAGACCCAGTACTTC.

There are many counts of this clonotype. The CDR3 protein is CATSSREQETQYF. The CDR3 nucleotides are TGTGCCACCAGCAGTAGGGAGCAAGAGACCCAGTACTTC. The rearrangement links TRBV15 to TRBJ2-5; a possible D gene is TRBD2 (5 bases). This CDR3 has 13 residues. Germline V gene sequence: CDR1 LNHNV, CDR2 YYDKDF (reference sequence). V was clipped by 3 bases and J by 2 bases, with 7 bases between them.

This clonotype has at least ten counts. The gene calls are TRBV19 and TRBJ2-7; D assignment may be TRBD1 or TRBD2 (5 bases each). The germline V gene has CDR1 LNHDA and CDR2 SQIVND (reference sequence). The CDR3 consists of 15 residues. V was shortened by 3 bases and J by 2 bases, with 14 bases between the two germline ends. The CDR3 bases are TGTGCCAGTAGTATGGTGTCGGGACCCACCTACGAGCAGTACTTC. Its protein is CASSMVSGPTYEQYF.

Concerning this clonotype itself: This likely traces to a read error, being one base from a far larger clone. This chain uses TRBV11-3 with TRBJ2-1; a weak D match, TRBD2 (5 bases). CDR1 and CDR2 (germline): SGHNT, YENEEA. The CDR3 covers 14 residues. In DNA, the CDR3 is TGTGCCAGCAGCTTAGGGGTCGGGGTAGAGACCCAGGACTTC. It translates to CASSLGVGVETQDF.

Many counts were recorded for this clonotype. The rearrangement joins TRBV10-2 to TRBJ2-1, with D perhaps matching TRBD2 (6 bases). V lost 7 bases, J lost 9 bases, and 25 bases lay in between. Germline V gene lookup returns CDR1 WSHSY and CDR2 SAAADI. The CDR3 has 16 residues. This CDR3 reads CASTLVPREDSGEQFF. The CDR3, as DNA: TGCGCCAGCACTTTAGTCCCCAGGGAGGATTCGGGTGAGCAGTTCTTC.

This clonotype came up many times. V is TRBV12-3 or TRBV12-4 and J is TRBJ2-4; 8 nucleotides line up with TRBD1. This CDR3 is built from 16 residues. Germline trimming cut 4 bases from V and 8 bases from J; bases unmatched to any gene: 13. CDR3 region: CASSSPQGADFDIQYF. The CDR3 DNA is TGTGCCAGCAGTTCCCCTCAGGGGGCGGATTTTGACATTCAGTACTTC.

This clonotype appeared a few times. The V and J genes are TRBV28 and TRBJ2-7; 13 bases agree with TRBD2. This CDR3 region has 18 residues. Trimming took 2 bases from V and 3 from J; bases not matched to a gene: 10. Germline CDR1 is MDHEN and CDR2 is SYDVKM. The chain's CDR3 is CASSLALGLAGSLYEQYF. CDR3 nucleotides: TGTGCCAGCAGTTTAGCCTTGGGACTAGCGGGGTCCCTCTACGAGCAGTACTTC.

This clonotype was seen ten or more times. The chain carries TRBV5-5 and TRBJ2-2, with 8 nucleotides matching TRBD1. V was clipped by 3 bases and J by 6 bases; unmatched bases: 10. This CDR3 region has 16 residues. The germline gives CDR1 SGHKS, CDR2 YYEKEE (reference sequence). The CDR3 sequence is CASSSTGELGAGELFF. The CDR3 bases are TGTGCCAGCAGCTCGACAGGGGAATTAGGGGCCGGGGAGCTGTTTTTT. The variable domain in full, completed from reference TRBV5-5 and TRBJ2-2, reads DAGVTQSPTHLIKTRGQQVTLRCSPISGHKSVSWYQQVLGQGPQFIFQYYEKEERGRGNFPDRFSARQFPNYSSELNVNALLLGDSALYLCASSSTGELGAGELFFGEGSRLTVL.

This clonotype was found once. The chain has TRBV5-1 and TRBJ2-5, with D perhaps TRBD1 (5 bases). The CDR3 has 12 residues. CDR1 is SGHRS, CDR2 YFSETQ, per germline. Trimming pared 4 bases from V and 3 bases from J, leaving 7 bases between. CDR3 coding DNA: TGCGCCAGCAGCGAACAGGAAGAGACCCAGTACTTC. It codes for CASSEQEETQYF.

The DNA for the CDR3 is TGTGCCAGCAGCCTTCGGTCGGGGACAGGGGTCAATTCACCCCTCCACTTT. The encoded protein is CASSLRSGTGVNSPLHF. The V gene is TRBV3-1, the J gene TRBJ1-6, with 10 bases that match TRBD1. V lost 4 bases to trimming and J lost 7 bases; unmatched junction nucleotides: 10. Per the germline V gene, CDR1 is LGHDT and CDR2 is YNNKEL (reference sequence). This CDR3 is built from 17 residues.

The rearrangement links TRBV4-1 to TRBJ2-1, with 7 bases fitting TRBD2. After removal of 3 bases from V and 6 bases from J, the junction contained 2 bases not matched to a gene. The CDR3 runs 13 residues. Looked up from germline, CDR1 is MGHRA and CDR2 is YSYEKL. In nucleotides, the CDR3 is TGCGCCAGCAGCCACTCGGGGGGCAATGAGCAGTTCTTC. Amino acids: CASSHSGGNEQFF.

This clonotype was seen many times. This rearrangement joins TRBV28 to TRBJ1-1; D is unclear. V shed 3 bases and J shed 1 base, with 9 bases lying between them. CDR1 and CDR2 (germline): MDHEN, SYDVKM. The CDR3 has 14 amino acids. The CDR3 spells CASSFPNTNTEAFF. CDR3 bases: TGTGCCAGCAGTTTCCCCAATACGAACACTGAAGCTTTCTTT.

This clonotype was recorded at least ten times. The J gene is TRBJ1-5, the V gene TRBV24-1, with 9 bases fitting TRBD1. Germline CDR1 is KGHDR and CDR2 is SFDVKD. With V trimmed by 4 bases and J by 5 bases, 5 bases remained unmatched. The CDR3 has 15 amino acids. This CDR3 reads CATSDTGGRDQPQHF. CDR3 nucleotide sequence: TGTGCCACCAGTGACACAGGGGGCCGGGATCAGCCCCAGCATTTT.

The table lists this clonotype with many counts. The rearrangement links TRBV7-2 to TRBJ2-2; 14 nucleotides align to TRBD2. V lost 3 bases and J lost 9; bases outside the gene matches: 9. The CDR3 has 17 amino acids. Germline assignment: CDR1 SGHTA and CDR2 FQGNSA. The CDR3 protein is CASSLGTSGRFHRELFF. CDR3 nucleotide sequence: TGTGCCAGCAGCTTGGGGACTAGCGGGAGATTTCACAGGGAGCTGTTTTTT.

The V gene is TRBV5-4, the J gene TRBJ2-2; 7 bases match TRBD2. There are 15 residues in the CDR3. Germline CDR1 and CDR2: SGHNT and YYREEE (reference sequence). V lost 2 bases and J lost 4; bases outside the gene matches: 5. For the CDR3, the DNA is TGTGCCAGCAGCTTAGAGCTAGCGGCCACCGGGGAGCTGTTTTTT. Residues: CASSLELAATGELFF.